Presented here are 17 T cell receptor beta chains from one specimen sequenced in a study of blood T cell repertoires in COVID-19. The protocol was immunoSEQ multiplex PCR, while the TCRdb copy is restricted to in-frame clones and leaves out a portion. The data show fewer than 300,000 clones, roughly 84% seen once. Sequenced sample: peripheral blood. All receptors derive from a woman between 18 and 29 years old with acute or convalescent COVID-19.

The CDR3 nucleotides are TGCGCCAGCAGCCAAGGACTAGCCGGGGAGCTGTTTTTT. This sequence encodes CASSQGLAGELFF. This chain connects TRBV4-3 to TRBJ2-2, with D possibly TRBD2 on 6 matching bases. This CDR3 spans 13 amino acids. Trimming removed 1 base from V and 6 bases from J, with 6 bases in between. CDR1 is LGHNA and CDR2 is YSLEER in the germline V gene.

V and J are TRBV7-2 and TRBJ2-3; maybe TRBD2 (5 bases). This CDR3 spans 16 amino acids. Germline CDR1 SGHTA, CDR2 FQGNSA. Trimming shortened V by 1 base and J by 0 bases, and 11 bases separated the two germline ends. CDR3 DNA: TGTGCCAGCAGCTTAGGAGGGTGGTATAGCACAGATACGCAGTATTTT. It encodes CASSLGGWYSTDTQYF.

The CDR3 coding sequence is TGTGCCAGCAGTTTTTCAAGGGAGAATGAGCAGTTCTTC. It codes for CASSFSRENEQFF. The V gene is TRBV12-3 or TRBV12-4, the J gene TRBJ2-1; weak D call: TRBD2 (5 bases). The CDR3 covers 13 residues. Trimming cost V 3 bases and J 7 bases, with 10 bases left between them.

The genes are TRBV11-3 and TRBJ2-3; 11 bases line up with TRBD2. The CDR3 length is 16 residues. The germline CDR1 and CDR2 sequences are SGHNT and YENEEA. The V segment lost 5 bases and the J segment 4 bases; nucleotides outside the gene matches: 8. CDR3 in amino acids: CASSPGLAGSSDTQYF. DNA of the CDR3: TGTGCCAGCAGCCCAGGACTAGCGGGTTCTTCAGATACGCAGTATTTT.

The chain has TRBV6-1 and TRBJ2-7; no clear D gene. The CDR3 contains 14 residues. V lost 0 bases to trimming and J lost 7 bases, with 13 bases between them. The V gene's germline CDR1 is MNHNS and CDR2 SASEGT. The CDR3 here is CASSEALMLREQYF. In DNA, the CDR3 is TGTGCCAGCAGTGAAGCGCTAATGCTACGTGAGCAGTACTTC.

This clone was observed a few times. The chain couples TRBV11-3 to TRBJ2-1, with TRBD2 matching over 9 bases. CDR3 length: 13 amino acids. V gave up 6 bases and J gave up 8 bases; unmatched junction bases: 5. Germline CDR1 SGHNT, CDR2 YENEEA. This CDR3 reads CASRGSGSDEQFF. DNA for the CDR3: TGTGCCAGCAGAGGTAGCGGGAGTGATGAGCAGTTCTTC.

This chain joins TRBV11-3 and TRBJ2-5; 9 positions match TRBD2. J gave up 4 bases and V 1 base, and 10 bases lay outside the gene matches. The germline V gene has CDR1 SGHNT and CDR2 YENEEA. The CDR3 is 17 residues long. Here the CDR3 reads CASSLGPLAGLPETQYF. CDR3 nucleotide sequence: TGTGCCAGCAGCTTAGGTCCTCTAGCGGGATTGCCAGAGACCCAGTACTTC. The variable domain in full, with the rest retrieved from reference TRBV11-3 and TRBJ2-5, is EAGVVQSPRYKIIEKKQPVAFWCNPISGHNTLYWYLQNLGQGPELLIRYENEEAVDDSQLPKDRFSAERLKGVDSTLKIQPAELGDSAVYLCASSLGPLAGLPETQYFGPGTRLLVL.

The chain recombines TRBV28 with TRBJ2-3; TRBD2 matches at 8 bases. This CDR3 region has 15 residues. Looked up from germline, CDR1 is MDHEN and CDR2 is SYDVKM. V lost 6 bases, J lost 6 bases, and 11 bases stayed unmatched. The CDR3 DNA reads as TGTGCCAGCAGGGGAGGGGGACTAGAAGCGGATACGCAGTATTTT. Translation gives CASRGGGLEADTQYF. The complete variable domain, with remaining parts taken from reference TRBV28 and TRBJ2-3, reads DVKVTQSSRYLVKRTGEKVFLECVQDMDHENMFWYRQDPGLGLRLIYFSYDVKMKEKGDIPEGYSVSREKKERFSLILESASTNQTSMYLCASRGGGLEADTQYFGPGTRLTVL.

The chain uses TRBV15 and TRBJ1-4, with D tentatively TRBD1 (5 bases). Germline V gene lookup returns CDR1 LNHNV and CDR2 YYDKDF (reference sequence). Trimming removed 5 bases at V and 5 bases at J, with 18 bases between. The CDR3 spans 16 residues. As DNA, the CDR3 is TGTGCCACCAGCGGGAGTTCGGGGGGTCAGAATGAAAAACTGTTTTTT. This encodes CATSGSSGGQNEKLFF.

V usage is TRBV9 and J usage is TRBJ2-1; TRBD2 matches at 10 bases. The germline gives CDR1 SGDLS, CDR2 YYNGEE. J lost 6 bases, V lost 6 bases, and 12 bases had no gene match. The CDR3 spans 16 residues. This CDR3 reads CASTPPGTSARNEQFF. Written as DNA, the CDR3 is TGTGCCAGCACCCCGCCCGGGACTAGCGCCCGCAATGAGCAGTTCTTC.

The V call is TRBV4-1, the J call TRBJ2-1; a weak D match, TRBD2 (6 bases). With 0 bases removed from V and 2 bases from J, the gap between germline ends came to 14 bases. The germline CDR1 and CDR2 sequences are MGHRA and YSYEKL. The CDR3 covers 17 residues. The CDR3 DNA follows: TGCGCCAGCAGCCAAGAGCCAGAGCGGGCCGCCTACAATGAGCAGTTCTTC. Translation gives CASSQEPERAAYNEQFF.

V is TRBV18 and J is TRBJ2-7; D gene ambiguous. V lost 0 bases, J lost 0 bases, and 9 bases lay in between. The germline CDR1 and CDR2 sequences are KGHSH and LQKENI. The CDR3 runs 15 residues. CDR3 sequence reads: CASSPPQSYSYEQYF. The CDR3 DNA reads as TGTGCCAGCTCACCACCGCAGTCATACTCCTACGAGCAGTACTTC.

The J gene is TRBJ2-7, the V gene TRBV6-5; 7 bases are a match to TRBD2. Germline assignment: CDR1 MNHEY and CDR2 SVGAGI. CDR3 size: 15 residues. The V segment lost 2 bases and the J segment 2 bases; nucleotides outside the gene matches: 6. The CDR3 sequence: CASSYEGGSPYEQYF. The CDR3 coding sequence is TGTGCCAGCAGTTACGAGGGCGGGAGCCCCTACGAGCAGTACTTC.

The chain links TRBV6-5 to TRBJ2-1; 7 bases are a match to TRBD1. J gave up 0 bases and V 6 bases, and 5 bases lay outside the gene matches. The CDR3 totals 15 residues. The germline gives CDR1 MNHEY, CDR2 SVGAGI. Here the CDR3 reads CASRETGSSYNEQFF. For the CDR3, the DNA is TGTGCCAGCAGGGAGACAGGGAGCTCCTACAATGAGCAGTTCTTC.

The chain uses TRBV21-1 and TRBJ2-1; TRBD2 is the table's D call and was not checked against the DNA. TRBV21-1 is marked as a pseudogene. This CDR3 is built from 14 residues. Here the CDR3 reads CASPWGASYNEQFF. The CDR3, as DNA: TGTGCCAGCCCCTGGGGAGCGTCCTACAATGAGCAGTTCTTC.

This clone was counted a single time. V and J are TRBV21-1 and TRBJ1-2. TRBV21-1 has pseudogene status. This CDR3 is built from 18 residues. DNA of the CDR3: TGTGCCAGCAGCAAAGACATCGGGAGTGCTCAGAGGGACTATGGCTACACCTTC. The encoded protein is CASSKDIGSAQRDYGYTF.

The V gene is TRBV4-3, the J gene TRBJ1-6; D is unresolved. CDR1 is LGHNA and CDR2 is YSLEER in the germline V gene. The V and J ends lost 0 bases and 1 base respectively, with 7 bases between them. The CDR3 totals 16 residues. In nucleotides, the CDR3 is TGCGCCAGCAGCCAAGAATGGAGGTCCTATAATTCACCCCTCCACTTT. It codes for CASSQEWRSYNSPLHF.